This T cell receptor (beta chain) appears in the sequencing data of a study of neurological immune-mediated disorders. About the research overall: The multiple sclerosis group of approximately 35 included roughly 30 relapsing-remitting and 3 secondary progressive patients. Overall study findings and caveats: Patients with HTLV-1-associated myelopathy showed the most TCR clonal expansion. Those with multiple sclerosis showed the least, falling below healthy controls. No sharing of CDR3 amino acid sequences was observed among expanded clones across subjects, suggesting private repertoires in all groups.

V was pared by 9 bases and J by 5 bases, with 14 bases between. The length of the CDR3 is 13 residues. The germline V gene has CDR1 SNHLY and CDR2 FYNNEI. This clonotype came up many times. Its antigen is undetermined. 5'RACE with 10-nucleotide random UMIs produced the cDNA. MiXCR was run by TCRdb on the 5' RACE reads, yielding one entry per CDR3 protein. Among more than 45,000 distinct CDR3 sequences listed, approximately 3.9% were seen once. Specimen: PBMCs. This TCR was sampled from a man younger than 45 with multiple sclerosis. The chain carries TRBV2 and TRBJ2-1; possibly TRBD2 for D (5 bases). CDR3 protein: CARHTPGDNEQFF. CDR3 DNA sequence: TGTGCCAGACACACTCCCGGGGACAATGAGCAGTTCTTC.